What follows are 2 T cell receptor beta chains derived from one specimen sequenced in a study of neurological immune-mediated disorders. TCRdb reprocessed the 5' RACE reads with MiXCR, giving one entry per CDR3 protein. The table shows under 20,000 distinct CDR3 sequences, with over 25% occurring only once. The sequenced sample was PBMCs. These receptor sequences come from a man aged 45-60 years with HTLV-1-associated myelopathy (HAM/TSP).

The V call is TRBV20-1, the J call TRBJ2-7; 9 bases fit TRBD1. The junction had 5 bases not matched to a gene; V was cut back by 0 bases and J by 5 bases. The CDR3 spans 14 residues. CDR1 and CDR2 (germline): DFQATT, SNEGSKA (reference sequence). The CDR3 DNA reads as TGCAGTGCTAGAGAAGGGACAGGGTCCCACGAGCAGTACTTC. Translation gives CSAREGTGSHEQYF.

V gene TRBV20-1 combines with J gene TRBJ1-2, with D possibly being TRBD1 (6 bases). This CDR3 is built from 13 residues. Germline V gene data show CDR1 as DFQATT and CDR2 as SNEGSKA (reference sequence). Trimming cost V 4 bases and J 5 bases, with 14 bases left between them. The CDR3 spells CSAISRGQYGYTF. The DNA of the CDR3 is TGCAGTGCTATCTCACGGGGGCAGTATGGCTACACCTTC.